The next 21 T cell receptor beta chains were all read from a single sample in a study of control samples from healthy donors and cancer patients. Some clones are missing from TCRdb's copy, which holds only in-frame ones; the method was immunoSEQ multiplex PCR. Of about 42,000 clones listed, 70% to 90% are singletons. Material: blood. The receptors originated from a man in his sixties in good health.

The table lists this clone with a few counts. CDR3 residues: CASRGQGVNSPLHF. CDR3 DNA: TGTGCCAGCAGGGGACAGGGGGTGAATTCACCCCTCCACTTT. The rearrangement joins TRBV6-5 to TRBJ1-6, with 11 bases aligning to TRBD1. V shed 6 bases and J 7 bases; nucleotides not matched to a gene: 2. Germline CDR1 reads MNHEY; CDR2 reads SVGAGI. This CDR3 is built from 14 residues.

This clone has only a few counts. The chain is built from TRBV6-2 or TRBV6-3 and TRBJ1-5, with 8 bases that match TRBD1. The CDR3 runs to 17 residues. Losses at the gene ends were 6 bases for V and 0 bases for J; bases not matched to a gene: 10. CDR1 and CDR2 (germline): MNHEY, SVGEGT. In DNA, the CDR3 is TGTGCCAGCAGCTCCAGAGGACAGGGAATTAGCAATCAGCCCCAGCATTTT. This codes for CASSSRGQGISNQPQHF.

This chain connects TRBV10-1 to TRBJ1-1, with a weak D call TRBD1 (5 bases). The CDR3 totals 14 residues. Trimming removed 5 bases at V and 6 bases at J, with 16 bases between. Germline lookup yields CDR1 WNHNN and CDR2 SYGVQD (reference sequence). The CDR3 loop is CASSPSGGFAEAFF. CDR3 coding DNA: TGCGCCAGCAGTCCGAGTGGGGGTTTCGCTGAAGCTTTCTTT.

The chain carries TRBV11-3 and TRBJ2-1, with TRBD1 matching over 8 bases. Germline V lookup: CDR1 SGHNT, CDR2 YENEEA. The CDR3 contains 15 residues. J lost 5 bases, V lost 3 bases, and 6 bases had no gene match. CDR3 protein: CASSLVGTGDNEQFF. The CDR3 DNA follows: TGTGCCAGCAGCTTGGTCGGGACAGGAGACAATGAGCAGTTCTTC.

This clone was seen a few times. The V gene is TRBV7-9, the J gene TRBJ1-2; TRBD1 matches 9 bases. This CDR3 comprises 16 residues. Germline V CDR1 and CDR2: SEHNR, FQNEAQ (reference sequence). The V and J ends lost 5 bases and 1 base, in that order; junction bases with no gene match: 8. The CDR3 bases are TGTGCCAGCAGCGGCCGCGGGACAGGGATTAACTATGGCTACACCTTC. It is translated as CASSGRGTGINYGYTF. Drawing the rest from reference TRBV7-9 and TRBJ1-2, the complete variable domain is DTGVSQNPRHKITKRGQNVTFRCDPISEHNRLYWYRQTLGQGPEFLTYFQNEAQLEKSRLLSDRFSAERPKGSFSTLEIQRTEQGDSAMYLCASSGRGTGINYGYTFGSGTRLTVV.

The genes are TRBV6-5 and TRBJ2-7, with unresolved D. V lost 0 bases to trimming and J lost 3 bases, with 6 bases between them. The germline V gene has CDR1 MNHEY and CDR2 SVGAGI. The length of the CDR3 is 13 residues. The CDR3 DNA reads as TGTGCCAGCAGTTACTCGGACGACTACGAGCAGTACTTC. Translated, it gives CASSYSDDYEQYF.

The V gene is TRBV6-5, the J gene TRBJ2-2, with 8 bases that match TRBD2. This CDR3 has 15 residues. The trim removed 6 bases at V and 3 bases at J, leaving 6 bases unmatched. Per germline, CDR1 MNHEY and CDR2 SVGAGI. The CDR3, as DNA: TGTGCCAGCAGCCGACTAGCGAGGGACACCGGGGAGCTGTTTTTT. This gives the protein CASSRLARDTGELFF.

V gene TRBV4-1 combines with J gene TRBJ1-1; the D is unclear. V was clipped by 0 bases and J by 5 bases, with 13 bases between them. Germline CDR1 MGHRA, CDR2 YSYEKL. The CDR3 length is 15 residues. CDR3 sequence reads: CASSQDVTRRTEAFF. CDR3 DNA sequence: TGCGCCAGCAGCCAAGATGTGACTAGAAGGACTGAAGCTTTCTTT.

The chain couples TRBV5-1 to TRBJ2-3, with 9 bases lining up with TRBD2. The CDR3 length is 15 residues. The V and J ends lost 4 bases and 4 bases, in that order; junction bases with no gene match: 7. The germline V gene encodes CDR1 SGHRS and CDR2 YFSETQ. CDR3 residues: CASSGAGGGADTQYF. The CDR3 DNA reads as TGCGCCAGCAGCGGAGCGGGAGGTGGAGCAGATACGCAGTATTTT.

The chain has TRBV27 and TRBJ2-1, with 8 nucleotides matching TRBD2. V lost 5 bases and J lost 8; bases outside the gene matches: 11. Germline V gene data show CDR1 as MNHEY and CDR2 as SMNVEV (reference sequence). The CDR3 contains 15 residues. CDR3 sequence reads: CASSPGGAGEYEQFF. The CDR3 region has the DNA TGTGCCAGCAGTCCCGGGGGGGCCGGGGAGTATGAGCAGTTCTTC.

This clone was detected once. This chain joins TRBV28 and TRBJ1-1, with TRBD1 as a possible D gene (6 bases). Germline assignment: CDR1 MDHEN and CDR2 SYDVKM. The CDR3 runs 14 residues. V was pared by 6 bases and J by 0 bases, with 11 bases between. The CDR3 loop reads CASRTGHLNTEAFF. CDR3 nucleotide sequence: TGTGCCAGCAGGACGGGACACCTGAACACTGAAGCTTTCTTT.

The rearrangement links TRBV5-6 to TRBJ1-2; D gene uncertain. CDR3 size: 15 residues. Germline V gene lookup returns CDR1 SGHDT and CDR2 YYEEEE. The V and J ends lost 0 bases and 0 bases respectively, with 9 bases between them. CDR3 in amino acids: CASSLVDTANYGYTF. DNA of the CDR3: TGTGCCAGCAGCTTGGTTGACACCGCTAACTATGGCTACACCTTC.

The chain employs TRBV20-1 and TRBJ2-7; tentatively, D is TRBD2 (6 bases). CDR1 and CDR2 (germline): DFQATT, SNEGSKA (reference sequence). This CDR3 has 11 residues. Trimming took off 4 bases at V and 6 bases at J, with 10 bases between the two ends. DNA for the CDR3: TGCAGTGCTACGGACTACTCCGAGCAGTACTTC. This gives the protein CSATDYSEQYF.

CDR3: CASSSTVGYGYTF. The CDR3 coding sequence is TGTGCCAGCAGTTCGACAGTGGGGTATGGCTACACCTTC. The gene calls are TRBV12-3 or TRBV12-4 and TRBJ1-2; D is perhaps TRBD1 (5 bases). Deletions cut 4 bases from V and 5 bases from J, with 11 bases between. This CDR3 contains 13 residues.

DNA for the CDR3: TGTGCCACCAGTGACCGATCAGGGGGGCCCAATCAGCCCCAGCATTTT. Translated: CATSDRSGGPNQPQHF. This chain connects TRBV24-1 to TRBJ1-5; 7 nucleotides align to TRBD1. CDR3 size: 16 residues. Per germline, CDR1 KGHDR and CDR2 SFDVKD. Trimming took 4 bases from V and 3 from J; bases not matched to a gene: 8.

The chain employs TRBV7-8 and TRBJ2-3; D uncertain. In germline, CDR1 is SGHVS, CDR2 FQNEAQ. V lost 5 bases and J 0 bases, leaving 12 bases between the germline ends. The CDR3 runs to 15 residues. CDR3 residues: CASSRLLGSTDTQYF. CDR3 bases: TGTGCCAGCAGCCGATTGCTGGGGAGCACAGATACGCAGTATTTT.

The chain couples TRBV9 to TRBJ1-1; D unresolved. The CDR3 length is 14 residues. Germline V gene data show CDR1 as SGDLS and CDR2 as YYNGEE. The V end lost 3 bases, the J end lost 5 bases, and 14 bases lay between the germline ends. DNA for the CDR3: TGTGCCAGCAGCGCGAGAACCGTGGGTACTGAAGCTTTCTTT. As protein: CASSARTVGTEAFF.

The chain uses TRBV6-5 and TRBJ2-2, with D possibly TRBD1 on 6 matching bases. This CDR3 spans 12 amino acids. The V end lost 11 bases, the J end lost 0 bases, and 7 bases lay between the germline ends. The germline CDR1 and CDR2 sequences are MNHEY and SVGAGI. This CDR3 reads CADRTNTGELFF. The CDR3 DNA follows: TGTGCCGACAGGACGAACACCGGGGAGCTGTTTTTT.

Details on this clone: One end of the junction does not line up with germline, which may come from a read error. The rearrangement links TRBV6-5 to TRBJ2-1; D may be TRBD2 (6 bases). This CDR3 has 13 amino acids. Germline CDR1 reads MNHEY; CDR2 reads SVGAGI. The CDR3 protein is CASRYSSANEQFF. The DNA of the CDR3 is TGTGCCAGCAGATACTCTAGCGCCAATGAGCAGTTCTTC.

The sample holds one count of this clone. The chain employs TRBV7-8 and TRBJ2-6, with TRBD2 identical over 10 bases. Germline CDR1 reads SGHVS; CDR2 reads FQNEAQ. The CDR3 is 18 residues long. V lost 6 bases, J lost 2 bases, and 10 bases stayed unmatched. The CDR3 DNA reads as TGTGCCAGCAGGAGGGTAGAAGCGGGGGGGACTGGGGCCAACGTCCTGACTTTC. Its protein is CASRRVEAGGTGANVLTF.

The chain is built from TRBV4-3 and TRBJ2-1; the D is unclear. Germline loops: CDR1 LGHNA, CDR2 YSLEER. The CDR3 totals 15 residues. V lost 0 bases to trimming and J lost 6 bases, with 12 bases between them. The CDR3 loop reads CASSQDWEARNEQFF. The CDR3 coding sequence is TGCGCCAGCAGCCAAGATTGGGAAGCCCGCAATGAGCAGTTCTTC.